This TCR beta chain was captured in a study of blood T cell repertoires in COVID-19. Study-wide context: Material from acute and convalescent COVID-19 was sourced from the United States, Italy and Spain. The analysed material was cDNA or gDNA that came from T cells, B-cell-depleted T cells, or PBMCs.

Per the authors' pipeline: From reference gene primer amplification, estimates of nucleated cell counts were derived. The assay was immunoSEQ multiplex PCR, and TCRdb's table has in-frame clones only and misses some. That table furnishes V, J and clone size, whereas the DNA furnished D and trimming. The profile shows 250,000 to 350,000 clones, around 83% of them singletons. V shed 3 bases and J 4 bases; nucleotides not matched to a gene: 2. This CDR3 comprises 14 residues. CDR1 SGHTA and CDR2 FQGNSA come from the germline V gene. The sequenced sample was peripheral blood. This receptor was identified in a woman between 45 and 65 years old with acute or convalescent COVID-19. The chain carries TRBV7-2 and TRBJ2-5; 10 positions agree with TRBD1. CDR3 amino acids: CASSFRDRGETQYF. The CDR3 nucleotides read TGTGCCAGCAGCTTCCGGGACAGGGGAGAGACCCAGTACTTC. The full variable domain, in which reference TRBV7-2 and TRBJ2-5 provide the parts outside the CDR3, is GAGVSQSPSNKVTEKGKDVELRCDPISGHTALYWYRQSLGQGLEFLIYFQGNSAPDKSGLPSDRFSAERTGGSVSTLTIQRTQQEDSAVYLCASSFRDRGETQYFGPGTRLLVL.